This section outlines one T cell receptor (beta chain) sequence together with its context. The sample is drawn from a study of cytotoxic CD8 clonotypes in ibrutinib-treated CLL. Study summary: Patients: more than nine relapsed/refractory, fewer than 16 treatment-naive, fewer than 18 IGHV unmutated.

This CDR3 is 15 amino acids long. CDR1 is SGHTS and CDR2 is YDEGEE in the germline V gene. The ends were cut back, 1 base at V and 4 bases at J, with 12 bases in the middle. The protocol was immunoSEQ multiplex PCR, while the TCRdb copy is restricted to in-frame clones and leaves out a portion. The data hold approximately 140,000 clones, with less than 95% observed a single time. This TCR came from a human donor with chronic lymphocytic leukemia. The starting material was PBMCs, obtained after 12 months of ibrutinib treatment. The V gene is TRBV5-8, the J gene TRBJ2-1; weak D call: TRBD2 (5 bases). Here the CDR3 DNA reads TGTGCCAGCAGCTTGTTAGGGAGAAGTTACAATGAGCAGTTCTTC. It translates to CASSLLGRSYNEQFF.